The rows below give T cell receptor beta chains drawn from one sample of a study of shared clonotypes between healthy human individuals. Profiled with immunoSEQ multiplex PCR; TCRdb holds only in-frame clones, not every one. The sample carries over 2 million clones, 85% to 95% recorded once. The specimen sequenced was naive CD4+ T cells sorted from blood. The receptors come from a man younger than 30 in good health. Both conserved end residues are part of each CDR3. D genes are given only for firm matches. Clone size is not always given. Where it is, it says once, few, many or a class for expanded clones.

d_call | j_call | cdr3_length | v_call | clone_size | cdr3_aa | cdr3_nt
- | TRBJ1-3 | 17 | TRBV21-1 | - | CASSKAGGQLSGNTIYF | TGTGCCAGCAGCAAAGCGGGGGGACAGCTCTCTGGAAACACCATATATTTT
- | TRBJ2-5 | 12 | TRBV30 | - | CAWSFGQETQYF | TGTGCCTGGAGTTTTGGGCAAGAGACCCAGTACTTC
- | TRBJ1-6 | 15 | TRBV6-5 | - | CASSSRQVANSPLHF | TGTGCCAGCAGTTCCCGACAGGTTGCGAATTCACCCCTCCACTTT
- | TRBJ1-1 | 13 | TRBV2 | - | CASTRTQNTEAFF | TGTGCCAGCACCCGGACACAGAACACTGAAGCTTTCTTT
- | TRBJ2-5 | 14 | TRBV10-3 | - | CAISESTGRETQYF | TGTGCCATCAGTGAGTCTACAGGAAGGGAGACCCAGTACTTC
TRBD2 | TRBJ2-3 | 17 | TRBV11-3 | - | CASSSQLAGGAADTQYF | TGTGCCAGCAGCTCACAACTAGCGGGAGGTGCGGCAGATACGCAGTATTTT
- | TRBJ2-1 | 12 | TRBV30 | - | CAWSSWGNEQFF | TGTGCCTGGAGTTCATGGGGCAATGAGCAGTTCTTC
TRBD1 | TRBJ1-1 | 13 | TRBV5-1 | - | CASRLTGGTEAFF | TGCGCCAGCAGGCTTACAGGGGGCACTGAAGCTTTCTTT
TRBD2 | TRBJ2-1 | 15 | TRBV6-1 | - | CASMISLAGYNEQFF | TGTGCCAGCATGATCAGCCTAGCGGGGTACAATGAGCAGTTCTTC
- | TRBJ1-2 | 13 | TRBV10-3 | - | CAIRTRDNYGYTF | TGTGCCATCAGGACACGGGATAACTATGGCTACACCTTC
- | TRBJ2-3 | 12 | TRBV12-5 | - | CASGLEGYTQYF | TGTGCTAGTGGTTTGGAGGGGTATACGCAGTATTTT
- | TRBJ2-2 | 18 | TRBV5-1 | - | CASSLGLHNRPNTGELFF | TGCGCCAGCAGCTTGGGGCTACACAACCGCCCAAACACCGGGGAGCTGTTTTTT
- | TRBJ2-1 | 16 | TRBV4-2 | once | CASSLYLTGSYNEQFF | TGTGCCAGCAGCCTGTATTTGACTGGCTCCTACAATGAGCAGTTCTTC
- | TRBJ1-6 | 15 | TRBV27 | once | CASSLLWGANSPLHF | TGTGCCAGCAGTTTATTATGGGGAGCTAATTCACCCCTCCACTTT
- | TRBJ1-1 | 11 | TRBV6-1 | - | CASSERREAFF | TGTGCCAGCAGTGAACGCCGTGAAGCTTTCTTT
TRBD2 | TRBJ2-3 | 16 | TRBV11-2 | - | CASSFLASGSVDTQYF | TGTGCCAGCAGCTTTTTGGCTAGCGGGAGTGTAGATACGCAGTATTTT
- | TRBJ2-3 | 13 | TRBV5-1 | - | CASSHHLPDTQYF | TGCGCCAGCAGCCACCATCTTCCAGATACGCAGTATTTT
- | TRBJ1-1 | 15 | TRBV25-1 | - | CASRAGDGMNTEAFF | TGTGCCAGCAGGGCTGGGGACGGCATGAACACTGAAGCTTTCTTT
- | TRBJ2-7 | 14 | TRBV12-5 | - | CASGEGPRRYEQYF | TGTGCTAGTGGTGAGGGCCCGCGCAGATACGAGCAGTACTTC
- | TRBJ1-6 | 16 | TRBV27 | once | CASSSGVLRDNSPLHF | TGTGCCAGCAGTTCCGGGGTCTTGAGGGATAATTCACCCCTCCACTTT
TRBD2 | TRBJ2-7 | 16 | TRBV18 | many | CASSPRGGRQTYEQYF | TGTGCCAGCTCACCCCGGGGGGGACGACAAACCTACGAGCAGTACTTC
TRBD2 | TRBJ2-7 | 15 | TRBV5-6 | - | CASSSGTRSGREQYF | TGTGCCAGCAGCTCCGGGACTAGGTCCGGACGAGAGCAGTACTTC
- | TRBJ1-1 | 13 | TRBV25-1 | - | CASNGGWNTEAFF | TGTGCCAGCAATGGGGGGTGGAACACTGAAGCTTTCTTT
TRBD1 | TRBJ1-2 | 15 | TRBV6-6 | - | CASSFPGQGADGYTF | TGTGCCAGCAGCTTTCCGGGACAGGGGGCGGATGGCTACACCTTC
TRBD2 | TRBJ2-1 | 16 | TRBV4-1 | - | CASSLRTVTSGREQFF | TGCGCCAGCAGCCTACGGACGGTGACTAGCGGGAGAGAGCAGTTCTTC
TRBD1 | TRBJ1-2 | 14 | TRBV28 | - | CASNSADRVGGYTF | TGTGCCAGCAATTCGGCAGACAGGGTTGGTGGCTACACCTTC
- | TRBJ1-5 | 15 | TRBV27 | once | CASSLLNRSNQPQHF | TGTGCCAGCAGTTTATTGAACAGAAGCAATCAGCCCCAGCATTTT
- | TRBJ2-3 | 14 | TRBV7-8 | - | CASSLVGGTDTQYF | TGTGCCAGCAGCTTAGTTGGGGGCACAGATACGCAGTATTTT
- | TRBJ1-3 | 15 | TRBV9 | - | CASSQQGATGNTIYF | TGTGCCAGCAGCCAACAGGGAGCAACTGGAAACACCATATATTTT
- | TRBJ2-6 | 15 | TRBV10-3 | - | CAISAELSGANVLTF | TGTGCCATCAGTGCGGAGCTCTCTGGGGCCAACGTCCTGACTTTC
TRBD1 | TRBJ1-2 | 15 | TRBV28 | once | CASSLRDRVAYGYTF | TGTGCCAGCAGTTTAAGGGACAGGGTTGCCTATGGCTACACCTTC
- | TRBJ2-2 | 15 | TRBV25-1 | - | CASTRTDPNTGELFF | TGTGCCAGCACCCGGACGGACCCGAACACCGGGGAGCTGTTTTTT
- | TRBJ1-2 | 15 | TRBV9 | - | CASSVASGPAYGYTF | TGTGCCAGCAGCGTAGCGTCGGGACCGGCCTATGGCTACACCTTC
TRBD1 | TRBJ1-1 | 15 | TRBV27 | - | CASSLSIRGATEAFF | TGTGCCAGCAGTTTATCGATCAGGGGGGCCACTGAAGCTTTCTTT
TRBD1 | TRBJ1-5 | 14 | TRBV5-4 | - | CASSGDRGNQPQHF | TGTGCCAGCAGCGGGGACAGGGGGAATCAGCCCCAGCATTTT
- | TRBJ1-4 | 15 | TRBV5-1 | - | CASSLAGVSNEKLFF | TGCGCCAGCAGCTTGGCCGGAGTATCTAATGAAAAACTGTTTTTT
TRBD1 | TRBJ2-6 | 16 | TRBV6-5 | once | CASSWTGNIGANVLTF | TGTGCCAGCAGTTGGACAGGGAACATCGGGGCCAACGTCCTGACTTTC
- | TRBJ1-4 | 14 | TRBV30 | - | CAWSVTATNEKLFF | TGTGCCTGGAGTGTGACTGCAACTAATGAAAAACTGTTTTTT
- | TRBJ2-7 | 16 | TRBV4-1 | - | CASSQGQQGTSYEQYF | TGCGCCAGCAGCCAAGGCCAACAGGGCACCTCCTACGAGCAGTACTTC
- | TRBJ2-7 | 14 | TRBV7-9 | - | CASSPTAGSYEQYF | TGTGCCAGCAGCCCAACAGCTGGGTCCTACGAGCAGTACTTC
TRBD1 | TRBJ2-5 | 14 | TRBV15 | - | CATSRQGAGETQYF | TGTGCCACCAGCAGACAGGGGGCAGGAGAGACCCAGTACTTC
- | TRBJ1-2 | 15 | TRBV5-6 | - | CASSLEPGANYGYTF | TGTGCCAGCAGCTTGGAACCAGGAGCAAACTATGGCTACACCTTC
TRBD1 | TRBJ1-4 | 15 | TRBV6-5 | - | CASSTGGAGGEKLFF | TGTGCCAGCAGTACAGGGGGCGCAGGTGGTGAAAAACTGTTTTTT
TRBD1 | TRBJ2-5 | 14 | TRBV7-2 | - | CASSFDRGKETQYF | TGTGCCAGCAGCTTCGACAGGGGGAAAGAGACCCAGTACTTC
- | TRBJ1-4 | 17 | TRBV7-2 | - | CASSLLSGWGENEKLFF | TGTGCCAGCAGCTTATTGTCAGGGTGGGGGGAAAATGAAAAACTGTTTTTT
- | TRBJ1-5 | 15 | TRBV5-1 | - | CASSVGGGYNQPQHF | TGCGCCAGCAGTGTCGGGGGCGGATACAATCAGCCCCAGCATTTT
- | TRBJ2-3 | 16 | TRBV5-1 | - | CASSWGASTTTDTQYF | TGCGCCAGCAGCTGGGGAGCTAGCACCACCACAGATACGCAGTATTTT